These 19 T cell receptor beta chains originate from one sample sequenced in a study of blood T cells in healthy people across ages. A J-beta primer mix and a sample-barcoded 5' primer were used in a second PCR of about 6 to 12 cycles. TCRdb used MiXCR to reprocess the 5' RACE reads, holding one entry per CDR3 protein. The table shows about 1,500,000 distinct CDR3 sequences, with about 30% occurring only once. The sequenced sample consisted of blood. Receptors were obtained from a woman aged 25-40 years in good health.

Only a few counts were recorded for this clonotype. V is TRBV4-1 and J is TRBJ2-1; the D gene is possibly TRBD2 (6 bases). This CDR3 region has 15 residues. Germline V gene data show CDR1 as MGHRA and CDR2 as YSYEKL. V was cut by 1 base and J by 11 bases, with 18 bases left in between. The CDR3 spells CASSQGGLAWMKQFF. The CDR3 DNA sequence: TGCGCCAGCAGCCAAGGAGGGCTAGCGTGGATGAAGCAGTTCTTC.

This clonotype was picked up many times. The chain carries TRBV6-5 and TRBJ2-7, with a possible D match to TRBD1 (5 bases). This CDR3 has 15 residues. Germline V CDR1 and CDR2: MNHEY, SVGAGI. Deletions cut 0 bases from V and 1 base from J, with 10 bases between. The CDR3 nucleotides are TGTGCCAGCAGTTACTCAAGGACAAGGTCCTACGAGCAGTACTTC. It is translated as CASSYSRTRSYEQYF.

The chain uses TRBV20-1 and TRBJ1-1, with no clear D. The germline gives CDR1 DFQATT, CDR2 SNEGSKA (reference sequence). This CDR3 has 13 amino acids. V was pared by 4 bases and J by 2 bases, with 11 bases between. The CDR3 is CSANGEINTEAFF. CDR3 in DNA: TGCAGTGCTAACGGGGAAATCAACACTGAAGCTTTCTTT.

This chain connects TRBV24-1 to TRBJ2-5; 8 bases match TRBD1. J lost 2 bases, V lost 4 bases, and 8 bases had no gene match. CDR1 and CDR2 from the germline V gene are KGHDR and SFDVKD. CDR3 length equals 16 residues. The CDR3 coding sequence is TGTGCCACCAGTGACCCCAACCGGGACAGGCAAGAGACCCAGTACTTC. Amino acids: CATSDPNRDRQETQYF.

This clonotype showed up just a few times. The chain carries TRBV12-3 or TRBV12-4 and TRBJ1-1; 7 bases fit TRBD1. V lost 2 bases, J lost 7 bases, and 7 bases stayed unmatched. The CDR3 runs 14 residues. The CDR3 region is CASSLTGVTGEAFF. CDR3 nucleotide sequence: TGTGCCAGCAGTTTAACAGGGGTAACGGGTGAAGCTTTCTTT.

This clonotype was counted a few times. The V gene is TRBV14, the J gene TRBJ2-5; D gene uncertain. Trimming took 5 bases from V and 0 from J, leaving 7 bases between them. CDR1 is SGHDN and CDR2 is FVKESK in the germline V gene. The CDR3 consists of 13 residues. CDR3 in amino acids: CASSKKYQETQYF. Written as DNA, the CDR3 is TGTGCCAGCAGCAAAAAGTACCAAGAGACCCAGTACTTC.

The gene calls are TRBV7-9 and TRBJ2-3; a weak D match, TRBD1 (5 bases). Deletions cut 2 bases from V and 4 bases from J, with 13 bases between. The CDR3 is 15 residues long. Germline CDR1 is SEHNR and CDR2 is FQNEAQ (reference sequence). The CDR3 is CASSLISQGPDTQYF. In DNA form, the CDR3 reads TGTGCCAGCAGCTTAATTTCCCAGGGCCCAGATACGCAGTATTTT.

This clonotype was recorded once. V gene TRBV7-2 combines with J gene TRBJ2-7; TRBD2 aligns across 7 bases. Trimming cost V 10 bases and J 0 bases; bases outside gene matches: 12. There are 15 residues in the CDR3. The germline V gene has CDR1 SGHTA and CDR2 FQGNSA. The CDR3 DNA follows: TGTGCCACACAATGGCTGGCGGGGGACTCCTACGAGCAGTACTTC. Amino acid sequence: CATQWLAGDSYEQYF.

The chain uses TRBV10-1 and TRBJ2-3; unclear D gene. CDR1 is WNHNN, CDR2 SYGVQD, per germline (reference sequence). There are 13 residues in the CDR3. The germline V and J ends were trimmed by 5 bases and 6 bases, with 12 bases remaining between them. CDR3 in amino acids: CASSPTLVDTQYF. The DNA for the CDR3 is TGCGCCAGCAGTCCGACATTGGTCGATACGCAGTATTTT.

The V gene is TRBV11-1, the J gene TRBJ1-5, with D perhaps matching TRBD1 (6 bases). V was cut by 2 bases and J by 0 bases, with 11 bases left in between. The CDR3 extends over 16 amino acids. Germline CDR1 is SGHAT and CDR2 is FQDESV (reference sequence). The CDR3 DNA reads TGTGCCAGCAGCTTAAGCGGACAGAATAGCAATCAGCCCCAGCATTTT. It specifies CASSLSGQNSNQPQHF.

The chain recombines TRBV7-9 with TRBJ1-4; 7 bases match TRBD1. V was clipped by 8 bases and J by 5 bases; unmatched bases: 14. The CDR3 runs to 16 residues. The germline gives CDR1 SEHNR, CDR2 FQNEAQ (reference sequence). CDR3 nucleotide sequence: TGTGCCAGCGGCTCCTCCGGGGACAGCAAGAATGAAAAACTGTTTTTT. As protein: CASGSSGDSKNEKLFF.

The rearrangement uses TRBV6-6 and TRBJ1-5, with TRBD1 matching 7 bases. J was trimmed by 5 bases and V by 7 bases; bases with no gene match: 8. The CDR3 totals 14 residues. Germline V gene sequence: CDR1 MNHNY, CDR2 SVGAGI (reference sequence). In DNA, the CDR3 is TGTGCCAGCACCACGGAGGGGGCCGATCAGCCCCAGCATTTT. Encoded protein: CASTTEGADQPQHF.

With respect to this clonotype: No DNA is shown, since the ends of the CDR3 on it are uncertain; the CDR3 is the one TCRdb lists. This sequence joins TRBV24-1 and TRBJ2-1. CDR1 and CDR2 (germline): KGHDR, SFDVKD. The CDR3 extends over 22 residues, inclusive of both ends. The CDR3 region is CATSDALTLYLCATSDLAEQFF.

This CDR3 is CASSVADSGGCTQYF. In DNA, the CDR3 is TGTGCCAGCAGCGTAGCCGATAGCGGGGGGTGTACGCAGTATTTT. The chain uses TRBV9 and TRBJ2-3; 10 bases are a match to TRBD2. Germline V gives CDR1 SGDLS, CDR2 YYNGEE. This CDR3 spans 15 amino acids. The J segment lost 8 bases and the V segment lost 0 bases, leaving 6 bases of the junction unmatched.

The genes are TRBV6-2 or TRBV6-3 and TRBJ2-4; 7 bases map to TRBD2. This CDR3 has 14 amino acids. J gave up 7 bases and V 7 bases, and 10 bases lay outside the gene matches. Germline assignment: CDR1 MNHEY and CDR2 SVGEGT. CDR3 protein: CASNMAGEGNIQYF. The DNA for the CDR3 is TGTGCCAGCAACATGGCGGGAGAAGGGAACATTCAGTACTTC.

This clonotype came up many times. The chain couples TRBV29-1 to TRBJ2-7; TRBD1 matches at 9 bases. This CDR3 contains 14 residues. Germline CDR1 and CDR2: SQVTM and ANQGSEA. The V segment lost 6 bases and the J segment 7 bases; nucleotides outside the gene matches: 13. As DNA, the CDR3 is TGCAGCGTACATTCCGGGACAGGGCCGTGGGAGCAGTACTTC. Residues: CSVHSGTGPWEQYF.

This clonotype was seen only a few times. V usage is TRBV5-1 and J usage is TRBJ2-7, with D perhaps TRBD1 or TRBD2 (5 bases each). There are 14 residues in the CDR3. CDR1 is SGHRS and CDR2 is YFSETQ in the germline V gene. The ends were cut back, 5 bases at V and 6 bases at J, with 18 bases in the middle. The CDR3 DNA sequence: TGCGCCAGCAGGTCCGGGACGCCACCAACCGAGCAGTACTTC. Its translation: CASRSGTPPTEQYF.

The V call is TRBV4-2, the J call TRBJ2-5, with 13 bases matching TRBD2. The CDR3 extends over 16 amino acids. CDR1 and CDR2 (germline): LGHNA, YNFKEQ. V lost 0 bases to trimming and J lost 11 bases; unmatched junction nucleotides: 9. This chain's CDR3 is CASSQDLTSGGAKQYF. CDR3 in DNA: TGTGCCAGCAGCCAAGATCTAACTAGCGGGGGGGCGAAGCAGTACTTC.

This sequence joins TRBV29-1 and TRBJ2-1; D may be TRBD1 (6 bases). CDR3 length: 12 residues. Germline assignment: CDR1 SQVTM and CDR2 ANQGSEA. V gave up 5 bases and J gave up 7 bases, with 12 bases separating them. The CDR3 here is CSVYRDGNEQFF. For the CDR3, the DNA is TGCAGCGTTTACAGGGACGGTAATGAGCAGTTCTTC.